Sequencing of this T cell receptor beta chain was carried out in a study of OX40 agonist ivuxolimab in advanced cancers. Study-level information: One patient with hepatocellular carcinoma and two with cutaneous melanoma, three in all, had partial responses.

A history of autoimmune disease or systemic immunosuppression excluded patients. CDR1 is SGHKS, CDR2 YYEKEE, per germline (reference sequence). The CDR3 covers 15 residues. V lost 2 bases to trimming and J lost 7 bases; unmatched junction nucleotides: 4. This clone was seen more than once but under ten times. No antigen is known for it. Findings of the study overall: There were also nonresponders showing low normalized T-cell clonal expansion.

Method: immunoSEQ multiplex PCR; TCRdb's copy keeps in-frame clones and lacks some. The table includes around 53,000 clones, 85% detected once. The clonotype originates from an adult with an advanced solid tumor such as melanoma, head and neck, liver or kidney cancer. Sequencing used CD4+ or CD8+ T cells sorted from blood, obtained in a trial of the OX40 agonist ivuxolimab. The chain links TRBV5-5 to TRBJ2-1; 12 bases map to TRBD2. CDR3 DNA sequence: TGTGCCAGCAGCTTCGCTAGCGGGGGGGTTAATGAGCAGTTCTTC. Its translation: CASSFASGGVNEQFF.